This T cell receptor beta chain originates from a study of blood T cell repertoires in COVID-19. TCRdb's copy holds only in-frame clones and misses some; the assay was immunoSEQ multiplex PCR. The profile shows around 200,000 clones, approximately 91% of them singletons. Germline values: CDR1 MNHEY, CDR2 SMNVEV (reference sequence). The CDR3 is made up of 15 amino acids. The V gene lost 3 bases and the J gene lost 2 bases, with 11 bases spanning the gap. The source is a man between 18 and 29 years old with active or convalescent COVID-19. The chain couples TRBV27 to TRBJ2-1, with D perhaps matching TRBD1 (6 bases). Material: peripheral blood. The CDR3 spells CASSFENRAYNEQFF. The CDR3 DNA sequence: TGTGCCAGCAGTTTTGAGAACAGGGCCTACAATGAGCAGTTCTTC.